The TCR beta chain described here comes from a study of CD8 T cells in ankylosing spondylitis. Whole-study findings and limits: Disease-linked clones reportedly showed significant enrichment in matched ankylosing spondylitis synovial fluid. Within ankylosing spondylitis blood, a TCR beta motif made up of eight highly homologous variants appeared to be characteristic.

As for this clonotype: Antigen unknown.

The CDR3 has 13 residues. Germline CDR1 SQVTM, CDR2 ANQGSEA. Trimming removed 7 bases from V and 0 bases from J, with 12 bases in between. TCRdb reprocessed the 5' RACE reads with MiXCR, giving one entry per CDR3 protein. Here the sample spans around 890,000 distinct CDR3 sequences, about an eighth being singletons. Sequencing used blood, either unsorted or a sorted T cell fraction (not recorded which). The clonotype was recovered from a male donor with ankylosing spondylitis. This chain connects TRBV29-1 to TRBJ1-2; maybe TRBD1 (6 bases). The CDR3 protein is CSAGGQPNYGYTF. The CDR3 DNA reads TGCAGCGCCGGGGGGCAGCCTAACTATGGCTACACCTTC.